One and the same sample provided the 24 T cell receptor beta chains below, sequenced in a study of T cell responses to AZD1222 COVID-19 vaccine. Repertoires were generated with immunoSEQ multiplex PCR, while TCRdb's copy carries only in-frame clones and drops some. The table shows about 100,000 clones, with 88% occurring only once. This specimen was peripheral blood, taken on day 0 of AZD1222 vaccination. The receptors were sampled from an adult in good health.

The V call is TRBV4-1, the J call TRBJ2-3; 7 bases line up with TRBD2. Trimming at V came to 2 bases and at J to 4 bases, leaving 3 bases not matched to a gene. The CDR3 loop spans 14 amino acids. Germline assignment: CDR1 MGHRA and CDR2 YSYEKL. CDR3: CASSQSAGADTQYF. The CDR3 DNA follows: TGCGCCAGCAGCCAATCGGCGGGGGCAGATACGCAGTATTTT.

V gene TRBV19 combines with J gene TRBJ2-7, with TRBD2 matching over 9 bases. V lost 4 bases to trimming and J lost 3 bases; unmatched junction nucleotides: 10. The CDR3 length is 16 residues. Germline CDR1 is LNHDA and CDR2 is SQIVND (reference sequence). The CDR3 nucleotides read TGTGCCAGTAGTAGGGGATATAGCGGGAGAGGCTACGAGCAGTACTTC. It encodes CASSRGYSGRGYEQYF.

The chain carries TRBV2 and TRBJ2-7; tentative D call: TRBD2 (5 bases). V shed 8 bases and J shed 3 bases, with 11 bases lying between them. This CDR3 region has 12 residues. CDR1 SNHLY and CDR2 FYNNEI come from the germline V gene. The CDR3 DNA is TGTGCCAGCCACACGGGGTACTACGAGCAGTACTTC. Encoded protein: CASHTGYYEQYF.

The genes are TRBV12-3 or TRBV12-4 and TRBJ2-7; D unresolved. The CDR3 sequence is 13 residues long. V lost 5 bases and J lost 7, with 15 bases in between. CDR3 loop: CASSPEPLWEQYF. CDR3 DNA: TGTGCCAGCAGTCCCGAGCCCCTTTGGGAGCAGTACTTC.

The rearrangement joins TRBV6-5 to TRBJ2-3; TRBD2 matches 7 bases. The germline gives CDR1 MNHEY, CDR2 SVGAGI. The CDR3 is made up of 16 amino acids. The J segment lost 0 bases and the V segment lost 2 bases, leaving 5 bases of the junction unmatched. CDR3 nucleotides: TGTGCCAGCAGTTACGAAGCGGGAACCAGCACAGATACGCAGTATTTT. This sequence encodes CASSYEAGTSTDTQYF.

The chain has TRBV15 and TRBJ1-4, with D unclear. CDR1 and CDR2 from the germline V gene are LNHNV and YYDKDF (reference sequence). V gave up 3 bases and J gave up 2 bases, with 10 bases separating them. The CDR3 totals 15 residues. CDR3 in amino acids: CATSSAFVTNEKLFF. The CDR3 nucleotides are TGTGCCACCAGCAGCGCTTTTGTGACTAATGAAAAACTGTTTTTT.

The chain joins TRBV4-3 to TRBJ1-2; tentative D call: TRBD1 (5 bases). This CDR3 is 15 amino acids long. Per the germline V gene, CDR1 is LGHNA and CDR2 is YSLEER. The V end lost 2 bases, the J end lost 8 bases, and 18 bases lay between the germline ends. CDR3 sequence reads: CASSQQNLRGEGYTF. As DNA, the CDR3 is TGCGCCAGCAGCCAACAGAACTTGAGAGGGGAAGGCTACACCTTC.

The V and J genes are TRBV29-1 and TRBJ1-2; perhaps TRBD1 as D (5 bases). Germline V CDR1 and CDR2: SQVTM, ANQGSEA. The CDR3 totals 15 residues. V dropped 5 bases and J dropped 4 bases, with 20 bases sitting between them. The CDR3 sequence is CSVSLSGPEGYGYTF. Here the CDR3 DNA reads TGCAGCGTTTCGCTTTCAGGGCCCGAGGGCTATGGCTACACCTTC.

The rearrangement joins TRBV12-3 or TRBV12-4 to TRBJ2-3; possible D gene TRBD2, 6 bases. The CDR3 has 13 amino acids. V dropped 6 bases and J dropped 1 base, with 8 bases sitting between them. Here the CDR3 DNA reads TGTGCCAGCAGCCCTAGCGGCACAGATACGCAGTATTTT. Its translation is CASSPSGTDTQYF.

The V gene is TRBV5-4, the J gene TRBJ2-1; 12 bases agree with TRBD2. In germline, CDR1 is SGHNT, CDR2 YYREEE (reference sequence). With V trimmed by 5 bases and J by 3 bases, 3 bases remained unmatched. The CDR3 is 15 amino acids. The CDR3 bases are TGTGCCAGCAGAGAGACTAGCGGGAGCTACAATGAGCAGTTCTTC. Translation: CASRETSGSYNEQFF.

The chain couples TRBV12-3 or TRBV12-4 to TRBJ2-1, with D hard to call. This CDR3 spans 13 amino acids. V lost 3 bases, J lost 10 bases, and 13 bases lay in between. CDR3 region: CASSFRSGWEQFF. The CDR3 DNA follows: TGTGCCAGCAGTTTCCGTTCGGGTTGGGAGCAGTTCTTC.

The J gene is TRBJ2-7, the V gene TRBV27, with TRBD1 as a possible D gene (6 bases). CDR1 is MNHEY, CDR2 SMNVEV, per germline (reference sequence). V lost 10 bases to trimming and J lost 8 bases, with 15 bases between them. The CDR3 sequence is 11 residues long. The CDR3 nucleotides read TGTGCCACTCATCTCACAGGGAAGCAGTACTTC. It yields the protein CATHLTGKQYF.

The chain combines TRBV15 with TRBJ1-2, with TRBD1 as a possible D gene (6 bases). Germline CDR1 and CDR2: LNHNV and YYDKDF (reference sequence). The CDR3 is 17 residues long. Trimming left V 1 base short and J 2 bases short, with 17 bases between. The CDR3 is CATSRVGAVQGNYGYTF. The CDR3 DNA is TGTGCCACCAGCAGAGTGGGAGCCGTTCAGGGGAACTATGGCTACACCTTC.

This rearrangement joins TRBV11-2 to TRBJ1-2; 8 bases match TRBD1. The CDR3 runs 15 residues. V lost 0 bases and J lost 5; bases outside the gene matches: 5. Germline CDR1 reads SGHAT; CDR2 reads FQNNGV. DNA for the CDR3: TGTGCCAGCAGCTTAGATTGGCGGACAGGGTATGGCTACACCTTC. Protein sequence: CASSLDWRTGYGYTF.

As concerns this clone: The junction departs from germline at one end; a sequencing error may be responsible. The chain couples TRBV18 to TRBJ1-1; TRBD1 might be the D (6 bases). The CDR3 loop spans 16 amino acids. Germline CDR1 is KGHSH and CDR2 is LQKENI. The CDR3 sequence is CSSSPQLGVRDNEAFF. Written as DNA, the CDR3 is TGTTCCAGCTCACCTCAATTAGGCGTTCGGGACAATGAAGCTTTCTTT. Looking up the rest from reference TRBV18 and TRBJ1-1 gives the full variable domain: NAGVMQNPRHLVRRRGQEARLRCSPMKGHSHVYWYRQLPEEGLKFMVYLQKENIIDESGMPKERFSAEFPKEGPSILRIQQVVRGDSAAYFCSSSPQLGVRDNEAFFGQGTRLTVV.

The chain has TRBV28 and TRBJ2-2; TRBD1 is a possible D gene (6 bases). Germline CDR1 and CDR2: MDHEN and SYDVKM. This CDR3 has 13 residues. Trimming took 7 bases from V and 4 from J, leaving 10 bases between them. The CDR3 DNA sequence: TGTGCCAGCATTGACAGGTTCACCGGGGAGCTGTTTTTT. Residues: CASIDRFTGELFF.

The sample holds a few counts of this clone. The rearrangement links TRBV9 to TRBJ1-2, with TRBD1 matching 7 bases. Germline-derived CDR1 and CDR2 are SGDLS and YYNGEE. J lost 5 bases, V lost 0 bases, and 7 bases had no gene match. The CDR3 is made up of 15 amino acids. DNA for the CDR3: TGTGCCAGCAGCGTAGCCTTGACAGGGTTGTATGGCTACACCTTC. This gives the protein CASSVALTGLYGYTF.

This chain joins TRBV28 and TRBJ2-7, with a weak D call TRBD1 (6 bases). CDR3 length: 15 amino acids. V was clipped by 0 bases and J by 2 bases, with 11 bases between them. Germline V gene sequence: CDR1 MDHEN, CDR2 SYDVKM. Here the CDR3 DNA reads TGTGCCAGCAGTTTATGGGCTGGGGGCCCCTACGAGCAGTACTTC. It encodes CASSLWAGGPYEQYF. The full variable domain, its missing parts supplied by reference TRBV28 and TRBJ2-7, is DVKVTQSSRYLVKRTGEKVFLECVQDMDHENMFWYRQDPGLGLRLIYFSYDVKMKEKGDIPEGYSVSREKKERFSLILESASTNQTSMYLCASSLWAGGPYEQYFGPGTRLTVT.

This chain uses TRBV5-6 with TRBJ1-3; D perhaps matches TRBD1 (5 bases). The CDR3 runs to 16 residues. Germline CDR1 reads SGHDT; CDR2 reads YYEEEE. Trimming took off 0 bases at V and 0 bases at J, with 10 bases between the two ends. The CDR3 spells CASSLGGPSSGNTIYF. CDR3 bases: TGTGCCAGCAGCTTGGGGGGCCCGAGCTCTGGAAACACCATATATTTT.

The rearrangement uses TRBV29-1 and TRBJ1-1, with TRBD1 matching 7 bases. Germline loops: CDR1 SQVTM, CDR2 ANQGSEA. The V and J ends lost 7 bases and 0 bases, in that order; junction bases with no gene match: 5. This CDR3 is 13 amino acids long. The CDR3: CSGMGQMNTEAFF. The CDR3 nucleotides are TGCAGCGGGATGGGACAGATGAACACTGAAGCTTTCTTT. The entire variable domain, with the rest obtained from reference TRBV29-1 and TRBJ1-1, is as follows: SAVISQKPSRDICQRGTSLTIQCQVDSQVTMMFWYRQQPGQSLTLIATANQGSEATYESGFVIDKFPISRPNLTFSTLTVSNMSPEDSSIYLCSGMGQMNTEAFFGQGTRLTVV.

V usage is TRBV19 and J usage is TRBJ2-3; D unclear. CDR3 size: 13 residues. Trimming left V 4 bases short and J 3 bases short, with 8 bases between. The germline V gene encodes CDR1 LNHDA and CDR2 SQIVND (reference sequence). The CDR3 DNA is TGTGCCAGTAGTAATCGACGGACAGATACGCAGTATTTT. Amino acids: CASSNRRTDTQYF. Full variable domain (remainder filled in from reference TRBV19 and TRBJ2-3): DGGITQSPKYLFRKEGQNVTLSCEQNLNHDAMYWYRQDPGQGLRLIYYSQIVNDFQKGDIAEGYSVSREKKESFPLTVTSAQKNPTAFYLCASSNRRTDTQYFGPGTRLTVL.

The chain combines TRBV28 with TRBJ1-2, with 7 bases lining up with TRBD1. The J segment lost 7 bases and the V segment lost 4 bases, leaving 6 bases of the junction unmatched. The CDR3 contains 13 residues. The V gene's germline CDR1 is MDHEN and CDR2 SYDVKM. The CDR3 sequence is CASSWPGGSGYTF. DNA of the CDR3: TGTGCCAGCAGTTGGCCAGGGGGTAGTGGCTACACCTTC.

This sequence joins TRBV15 and TRBJ1-1; the D gene is possibly TRBD1 (5 bases). Germline V CDR1 and CDR2: LNHNV, YYDKDF (reference sequence). V lost 1 base to trimming and J lost 0 bases, with 6 bases between them. The CDR3 length is 14 residues. The CDR3 spells CATSRGGMNTEAFF. For the CDR3, the DNA is TGTGCCACCAGCAGAGGGGGCATGAACACTGAAGCTTTCTTT.

This sequence joins TRBV7-3 and TRBJ2-1; 10 nucleotides agree with TRBD2. Trimming cost V 4 bases and J 5 bases; bases outside gene matches: 8. Germline values: CDR1 SGHTA, CDR2 FQGTGA. CDR3 size: 16 residues. CDR3: CASSSTSGTSDNEQFF. DNA of the CDR3: TGTGCCAGCAGCTCAACCTCCGGGACTAGCGACAATGAGCAGTTCTTC. The full variable domain, with the rest looked up from reference TRBV7-3 and TRBJ2-1, is GAGVSQTPSNKVTEKGKYVELRCDPISGHTALYWYRQSLGQGPEFLIYFQGTGAADDSGLPNDRFFAVRPEGSVSTLKIQRTERGDSAVYLCASSSTSGTSDNEQFFGPGTRLTVL.